The 11 T cell receptor beta chains presented below share a single source sample, sequenced in a study of blood T cell repertoires in COVID-19. Profiling relied on immunoSEQ multiplex PCR, and the TCRdb table lists in-frame clones only, not all of them. This table has 45,000 to 55,000 clones, about 87% appearing once. Specimen: peripheral blood. These receptors originate from a man older than 75 with acute or convalescent COVID-19.

This clone came up once. The identical CDR3 is also encoded by other nucleotide sequences in the sample. The chain joins TRBV28 to TRBJ1-2; 8 positions match TRBD1. V dropped 4 bases and J dropped 4; count of bases not matched to a gene: 5. Germline V gene sequence: CDR1 MDHEN, CDR2 SYDVKM. The CDR3 loop spans 14 amino acids. In nucleotides, the CDR3 is TGTGCCAGCAGTTCTCCGGACAGGGCCTATGGCTACACCTTC. This codes for CASSSPDRAYGYTF.

The chain employs TRBV19 and TRBJ1-1, with no clear D. Looked up from germline, CDR1 is LNHDA and CDR2 is SQIVND (reference sequence). The CDR3 spans 13 residues. V lost 10 bases, J lost 3 bases, and 15 bases lay in between. The CDR3 protein is CATTGRLDTEAFF. The CDR3 DNA reads TGTGCCACCACGGGGAGGCTGGACACTGAAGCTTTCTTT.

This clone was picked up one time. This chain connects TRBV3-1 (or the pseudogene TRBV3-2) to TRBJ1-1; D unclear. Per the germline V gene, CDR1 is LGHDT and CDR2 is YNNKEL (reference sequence). The CDR3 sequence is 14 residues long. The V gene lost 4 bases and the J gene lost 1 base, with 10 bases spanning the gap. DNA for the CDR3: TGTGCCAGCAGCCGCGGTCTCGGGAACACTGAAGCTTTCTTT. Translating gives CASSRGLGNTEAFF.

In this sample, this clone turned up once. The V call is TRBV6-1, the J call TRBJ1-5; TRBD1 is a possible D gene (6 bases). This CDR3 region has 19 residues. Trimming cost V 3 bases and J 0 bases, with 21 bases left between them. Germline CDR1 is MNHNS and CDR2 is SASEGT. The CDR3 is CASSDLLQGTVYSNQPQHF. The CDR3, as DNA: TGTGCCAGCAGTGACCTACTGCAGGGGACGGTGTATAGCAATCAGCCCCAGCATTTT.

The chain uses TRBV2 and TRBJ2-2; no clear D gene. Germline V gene sequence: CDR1 SNHLY, CDR2 FYNNEI. The V and J ends lost 6 bases and 6 bases respectively, with 8 bases between them. The CDR3 contains 12 residues. In DNA, the CDR3 is TGTGCCAGCAGGGCAGAGGCCGGGGAGCTGTTTTTT. Translated: CASRAEAGELFF.

The chain couples TRBV15 to TRBJ1-5; no reliable D call. The CDR3 is 14 residues long. The germline CDR1 and CDR2 sequences are LNHNV and YYDKDF (reference sequence). Trimming pared 6 bases from V and 2 bases from J, leaving 11 bases between. The DNA for the CDR3 is TGTGCCACCAGTCGGCAGCGAGGCAATCAGCCCCAGCATTTT. Its translation: CATSRQRGNQPQHF.

The V gene is TRBV5-6, the J gene TRBJ1-2; no firm D call. The CDR3 consists of 13 residues. The germline V and J ends were trimmed by 0 bases and 3 bases, with 6 bases remaining between them. CDR1 and CDR2 (germline): SGHDT, YYEEEE. The CDR3 sequence: CASSLDRYYGYTF. CDR3 coding DNA: TGTGCCAGCAGCTTGGACAGATACTATGGCTACACCTTC.

The chain carries TRBV7-8 and TRBJ2-7; D perhaps matches TRBD1 (5 bases). Trimming cost V 5 bases and J 3 bases, with 14 bases left between them. Germline CDR1 SGHVS, CDR2 FQNEAQ. CDR3 length: 14 residues. The CDR3 loop reads CASSTGPTIYEQYF. CDR3 nucleotide sequence: TGTGCCAGCAGCACAGGACCGACGATCTACGAGCAGTACTTC.

The chain carries TRBV29-1 and TRBJ2-3, with TRBD1 identical over 7 bases. The CDR3 spans 12 residues. After removal of 4 bases from V and 6 bases from J, the junction contained 4 bases not matched to a gene. Germline CDR1 reads SQVTM; CDR2 reads ANQGSEA. CDR3 protein: CSVVVTGDTQYF. For the CDR3, the DNA is TGCAGCGTTGTCGTGACAGGGGATACGCAGTATTTT.

This chain uses TRBV18 with TRBJ1-2; perhaps TRBD1 as D (5 bases). The germline V gene has CDR1 KGHSH and CDR2 LQKENI. This CDR3 region has 13 residues. The V gene lost 8 bases and the J gene lost 6 bases, with 16 bases spanning the gap. CDR3 bases: TGTGCCAGCACCGTGCAGGGTGGGGATGGCTACACCTTC. Translating gives CASTVQGGDGYTF.

Only one count was recorded for this clone. The rearrangement joins TRBV7-9 to TRBJ1-2; D gene uncertain. V was trimmed by 5 bases and J by 7 bases, leaving 11 bases between them. The CDR3 has 12 amino acids. The germline CDR1 and CDR2 sequences are SEHNR and FQNEAQ (reference sequence). In DNA, the CDR3 is TGTGCCAGCAGCCCTCCCCAGTCTGGCTACACCTTC. Translation: CASSPPQSGYTF.